This TCR beta chain was documented in a study of blood T cell repertoires in COVID-19. Study background: The study drew acute and convalescent COVID-19 samples from the United States, Italy and Spain.

V lost 5 bases and J lost 5; bases outside the gene matches: 1. The CDR3 length is 13 residues. Germline-derived CDR1 and CDR2 are PRHDT and FYEKMQ (reference sequence). Participants came from 24 US areas, aged roughly 18 to 90 years. Participants' own reports of clinical history determined their cohort assignment. Sequenced by immunoSEQ multiplex PCR; TCRdb stores in-frame clones only, minus some. The sample shows some 220,000 clones, 75% to 90% of them seen only once. V is TRBV13 and J is TRBJ2-7; 12 bases fit TRBD2. The TCR sequence derives from a woman aged 40 to 55 with acute COVID-19. The sample taken for sequencing was PBMCs or T cells enriched from blood (not recorded which). In nucleotides, the CDR3 is TGTGCCAGCAGCCTAGCGGGGGGGCACGAGCAGTACTTC. This translates into CASSLAGGHEQYF.